This T cell receptor beta chain was documented in a study of T-cell memory formation after mild COVID-19. Study conclusions and caveats: Clones contracting over day 15 to 85 were CD4/CD8 balanced, with later expanders leaning CD4+.

TCRdb processed the 5' RACE reads anew with MiXCR; each CDR3 protein has one entry. The data show a few hundred thousand distinct CDR3 sequences, approximately 15% seen once. Notes on this clonotype: Its antigen is unidentified.

Trimming pared 5 bases from V and 7 bases from J, leaving 29 bases between. CDR3 length: 19 residues. Per the germline V gene, CDR1 is KGHDR and CDR2 is SFDVKD. The specimen was PBMCs or a T cell subset sorted from them (not recorded which). This sequence originates from a man in his late teens or twenties who had mild COVID-19 (a few samples of this study predate the infection). Cell type and time point are not known. V usage is TRBV24-1 and J usage is TRBJ2-1; either TRBD1 or TRBD2 may supply D (5 bases each). This chain's CDR3 is CATSAPGPRTSGDDNEQFF. DNA for the CDR3: TGTGCCACCAGTGCTCCGGGACCCCGAACAAGCGGCGACGATAATGAGCAGTTCTTC.